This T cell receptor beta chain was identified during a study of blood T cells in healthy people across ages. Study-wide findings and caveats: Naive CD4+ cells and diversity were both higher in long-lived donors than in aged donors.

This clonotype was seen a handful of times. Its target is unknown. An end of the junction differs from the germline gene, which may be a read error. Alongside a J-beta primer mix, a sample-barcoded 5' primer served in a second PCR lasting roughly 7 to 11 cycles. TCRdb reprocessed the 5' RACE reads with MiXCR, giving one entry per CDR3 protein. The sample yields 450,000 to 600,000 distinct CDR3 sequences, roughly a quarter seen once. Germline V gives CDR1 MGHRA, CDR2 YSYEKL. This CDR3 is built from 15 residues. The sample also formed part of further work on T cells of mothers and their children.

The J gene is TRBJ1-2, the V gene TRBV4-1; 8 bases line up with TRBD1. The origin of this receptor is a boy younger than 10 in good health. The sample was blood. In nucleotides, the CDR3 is TGCGCCAGCCGCCAAGTAGACAGGGGATTTTATGGCTACACCTTC. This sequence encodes CASRQVDRGFYGYTF.